This TCR beta chain was observed in a study of cytomegalovirus exposure and HLA in healthy donors. Study-wide results and caveats: TCR beta chains numbering some 150 were designated cytomegalovirus-associated. Presence/absence analyses assumed roughly uniform sequencing depth across donors. For TCR beta chains, V- and J-gene trimming was later linked to a missense DCLRE1C variant.

On this clone itself: Antigen unknown.

PCR primers comprised 60 Vbeta and 13 Jbeta primers. Generated by immunoSEQ multiplex PCR, the TCRdb table keeps only in-frame clones and is missing some. The table for this sample gives about 190,000 clones. Trimming removed 0 bases from V and 4 bases from J, with 17 bases in between. Germline values: CDR1 SGHRS, CDR2 YFSETQ. The CDR3 spans 17 residues. This rearrangement joins TRBV5-1 to TRBJ2-4; D is possibly TRBD2 (7 bases). Sequences were obtained from PBMCs. The sequence derives from a man under 40 in good health and CMV-seronegative. In DNA, the CDR3 is TGCGCCAGCAGCTTGGCCGTGTCCGCGGGGGCAAAAAACATTCAGTACTTC. This translates into CASSLAVSAGAKNIQYF. Based on the CDR3 plus reference TRBV5-1 and TRBJ2-4, the full variable domain is KAGVTQTPRYLIKTRGQQVTLSCSPISGHRSVSWYQQTPGQGLQFLFEYFSETQRNKGNFPGRFSGRQFSNSRSEMNVSTLELGDSALYLCASSLAVSAGAKNIQYFGAGTRLSVL.